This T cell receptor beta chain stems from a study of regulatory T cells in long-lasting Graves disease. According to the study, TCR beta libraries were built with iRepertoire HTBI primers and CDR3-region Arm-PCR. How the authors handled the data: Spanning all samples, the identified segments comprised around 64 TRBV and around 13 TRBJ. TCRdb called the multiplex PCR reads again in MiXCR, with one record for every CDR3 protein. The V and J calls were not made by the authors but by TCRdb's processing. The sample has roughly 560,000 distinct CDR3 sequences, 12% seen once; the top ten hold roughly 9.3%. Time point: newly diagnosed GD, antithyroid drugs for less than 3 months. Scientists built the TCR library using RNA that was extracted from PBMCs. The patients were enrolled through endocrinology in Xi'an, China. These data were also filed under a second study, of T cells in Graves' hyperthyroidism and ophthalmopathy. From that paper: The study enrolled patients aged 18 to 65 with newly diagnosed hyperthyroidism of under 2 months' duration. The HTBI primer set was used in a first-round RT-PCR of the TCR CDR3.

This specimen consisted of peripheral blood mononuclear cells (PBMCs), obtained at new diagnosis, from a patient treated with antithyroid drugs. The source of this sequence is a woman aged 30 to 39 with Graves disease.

The chain's CDR3 is CASSIRVQQEQYF. CDR3 DNA sequence: TGCGCCAGCAGCATCCGGGTACAACAAGAGCAGTACTTC. V gene TRBV4-1 combines with J gene TRBJ2-7; D remains unclear. Germline lookup yields CDR1 MGHRA and CDR2 YSYEKL. The V end was cut by 5 bases, the J end by 7 bases, with 15 bases between. This CDR3 is 13 amino acids long.